The present TCR beta chain was sequenced within a study of cytomegalovirus exposure and HLA in healthy donors. As for the study in general: Unique TCR beta sequences numbering about 100 million came from around 180 million T cells in an earlier analysis. Within an early data release were around 87 million unique TCRs drawn from HLA-typed donors.

Study-level points and caveats: Researchers reported that a few CMV-associated chains were confirmed in vitro as CMV antigen-specific.

Both 60 Vbeta primers and 13 Jbeta primers went into the PCR. Here immunoSEQ multiplex PCR was the method, and the copy in TCRdb shows in-frame clones only, minus some. The repertoire holds some 90,000 clones, with roughly three quarters as singletons. In the case of this clone: Its antigen remains unknown.

The length of the CDR3 is 18 residues. Germline V CDR1 and CDR2: SGHVS, FNYEAQ. Between the trimmed V and J ends, which lost 5 bases and 0 bases, there was a span of 19 bases. The sequencing sample was made of PBMCs. The TCR originated in a woman aged 45-65 years in good health and CMV-seropositive. The chain recombines TRBV7-6 with TRBJ2-2, with D perhaps matching TRBD2 (5 bases). The CDR3 loop is CASSLSTWRPSNTGELFF. The CDR3 coding sequence is TGTGCCAGCAGCCTCTCGACGTGGAGGCCCTCGAACACCGGGGAGCTGTTTTTT. Using reference TRBV7-6 and TRBJ2-2 for the parts outside the CDR3, the full variable domain is GAGVSQSPRYKVTKRGQDVALRCDPISGHVSLYWYRQALGQGPEFLTYFNYEAQQDKSGLPNDRFSAERPEGSISTLTIQRTEQRDSAMYRCASSLSTWRPSNTGELFFGEGSRLTVL.